Below, 20 T cell receptor beta chains from the same sample are listed, as sequenced in a study of blood T cell repertoires in COVID-19. Here immunoSEQ multiplex PCR was the method, and the copy in TCRdb shows in-frame clones only, minus some. Of around 250,000 clones detected, around 90% appear once; the ten largest clones hold roughly 2.2%. Sequencing was done on a sample of peripheral blood. The receptors come from a woman in her sixties with COVID-19, enrolled during active disease.

This clone came up a few times. This rearrangement joins TRBV6-5 to TRBJ2-1; TRBD2 matches at 8 bases. Trimming took 3 bases from V and 9 from J; bases not matched to a gene: 10. This CDR3 is built from 15 residues. Germline V gene data show CDR1 as MNHEY and CDR2 as SVGAGI. CDR3 sequence (DNA): TGTGCCAGCAGTTATAGAGACGGGGGGGCGGGTGAGCAGTTCTTC. It encodes CASSYRDGGAGEQFF.

The genes are TRBV19 and TRBJ1-5; D unresolved. The ends were cut back, 4 bases at V and 3 bases at J, with 7 bases in the middle. The germline gives CDR1 LNHDA, CDR2 SQIVND (reference sequence). This CDR3 comprises 13 residues. CDR3 protein: CASSTVSNQPQHF. CDR3 coding DNA: TGTGCCAGTAGTACCGTTTCCAATCAGCCCCAGCATTTT.

The J gene is TRBJ2-7, the V gene TRBV19; 9 bases align to TRBD2. CDR1 is LNHDA and CDR2 is SQIVND in the germline V gene (reference sequence). V lost 5 bases, J lost 2 bases, and 4 bases stayed unmatched. The CDR3 extends over 14 amino acids. The CDR3 is CASSAGTSPYEQYF. CDR3 in DNA: TGTGCCAGTAGTGCCGGGACTAGCCCCTACGAGCAGTACTTC.

The chain uses TRBV19 and TRBJ1-1, with a possible D match to TRBD1 (6 bases). V was trimmed by 9 bases and J by 4 bases, leaving 18 bases between them. CDR1 and CDR2 from the germline V gene are LNHDA and SQIVND (reference sequence). CDR3 length: 14 residues. CDR3: CASKTGQPSTEAFF. DNA of the CDR3: TGTGCCAGCAAGACCGGACAGCCGAGCACTGAAGCTTTCTTT.

V gene TRBV28 combines with J gene TRBJ1-5; 8 nucleotides agree with TRBD1. Germline loops: CDR1 MDHEN, CDR2 SYDVKM. The CDR3 has 16 amino acids. Trimming removed 5 bases from V and 7 bases from J; junction bases left unmatched: 13. CDR3 nucleotide sequence: TGTGCCAGCAGTGCCCAGACAGGGGAGGAGTGGCAGCCCCAGCATTTT. Translation gives CASSAQTGEEWQPQHF.

The chain is built from TRBV5-6 and TRBJ1-5, with 9 positions matching TRBD1. Germline CDR1 SGHDT, CDR2 YYEEEE. After removal of 4 bases from V and 4 bases from J, the junction contained 9 bases not matched to a gene. This CDR3 spans 16 amino acids. Here the CDR3 reads CASSAGTGTGNQPQHF. CDR3 coding DNA: TGTGCCAGCAGCGCGGGCACCGGGACAGGGAATCAGCCCCAGCATTTT. Full variable domain (missing parts from reference TRBV5-6 and TRBJ1-5): DAGVTQSPTHLIKTRGQQVTLRCSPKSGHDTVSWYQQALGQGPQFIFQYYEEEERQRGNFPDRFSGHQFPNYSSELNVNALLLGDSALYLCASSAGTGTGNQPQHFGDGTRLSIL.

A single count supports this clone. This chain connects TRBV7-2 to TRBJ2-3; TRBD2 agrees at 12 bases. V shed 4 bases and J 2 bases; nucleotides not matched to a gene: 1. The CDR3 is made up of 15 amino acids. Germline values: CDR1 SGHTA, CDR2 FQGNSA. The CDR3 loop is CASSSSGGDTDTQYF. In DNA form, the CDR3 reads TGTGCCAGCAGCTCTAGCGGGGGGGACACAGATACGCAGTATTTT. Variable domain in full (rest from reference TRBV7-2 and TRBJ2-3): GAGVSQSPSNKVTEKGKDVELRCDPISGHTALYWYRQSLGQGLEFLIYFQGNSAPDKSGLPSDRFSAERTGGSVSTLTIQRTQQEDSAVYLCASSSSGGDTDTQYFGPGTRLTVL.

This clone was found once. V gene TRBV6-2 or TRBV6-3 combines with J gene TRBJ1-3; D uncertain. Between the trimmed V and J ends, which lost 6 bases and 3 bases, there was a span of 12 bases. The CDR3 covers 14 residues. Germline CDR1 and CDR2: MNHEY and SVGEGT. CDR3 sequence (DNA): TGTGCCAGCAGCTTTCCGGGTATTGGAAACACCATATATTTT. Translation: CASSFPGIGNTIYF.

The rearrangement links TRBV2 to TRBJ2-2; 7 bases are a match to TRBD1. With V trimmed by 5 bases and J by 0 bases, 3 bases remained unmatched. The CDR3 extends over 15 amino acids. Germline CDR1 SNHLY, CDR2 FYNNEI. CDR3: CASSPTGPNTGELFF. In nucleotides, the CDR3 is TGTGCCAGCAGTCCGACAGGGCCGAACACCGGGGAGCTGTTTTTT.

The CDR3 nucleotides are TGTGCCATCGGGCGGGGGAAACAGGGTGATTCCTCTTATGGCTACACCTTC. Translating it yields CAIGRGKQGDSSYGYTF. The rearrangement uses TRBV10-3 and TRBJ1-2, with TRBD1 as a possible D gene (6 bases). In germline, CDR1 is ENHRY, CDR2 SYGVKD. The ends were cut back, 8 bases at V and 5 bases at J, with 27 bases in the middle. The CDR3 is 17 residues long.

This clone was counted only a few times. The rearrangement links TRBV29-1 to TRBJ1-4; TRBD1 matches at 8 bases. The V gene's germline CDR1 is SQVTM and CDR2 ANQGSEA. The CDR3 is 14 amino acids. V gave up 4 bases and J gave up 4 bases; unmatched junction bases: 5. The CDR3: CSVGTGQVNEKLFF. The CDR3 coding sequence is TGCAGCGTTGGAACGGGACAGGTTAATGAAAAACTGTTTTTT.

This rearrangement joins TRBV7-6 to TRBJ2-2, with TRBD2 matching over 8 bases. The V and J ends lost 1 base and 6 bases, in that order; junction bases with no gene match: 10. Germline V gene sequence: CDR1 SGHVS, CDR2 FNYEAQ. This CDR3 has 17 residues. In DNA form, the CDR3 reads TGTGCCAGCAGCTTAGAAGCGGGGGCCAGCCGGGCCGGGGAGCTGTTTTTT. It specifies CASSLEAGASRAGELFF.

In its sample, this clone was seen once. This chain links TRBV3-1 (or the pseudogene TRBV3-2) with TRBJ2-2; possibly TRBD2 for D (6 bases). V shed 1 base and J shed 5 bases, with 8 bases lying between them. Per germline, CDR1 LGHDT and CDR2 YNNKEL (reference sequence). The CDR3 length is 14 residues. This chain's CDR3 is CASSQGGVTGELFF. Written as DNA, the CDR3 is TGTGCCAGCAGCCAAGGGGGGGTGACCGGGGAGCTGTTTTTT.

The J gene is TRBJ1-1, the V gene TRBV29-1; D gene uncertain. There are 10 residues in the CDR3. Germline V gene lookup returns CDR1 SQVTM and CDR2 ANQGSEA. V lost 7 bases to trimming and J lost 6 bases, with 9 bases between them. The CDR3 coding sequence is TGCAGCGCCCGGTCCTCTGAAGCTTTCTTT. Amino acids: CSARSSEAFF.

This clone came up once. The chain carries TRBV19 and TRBJ1-1; the D gene is possibly TRBD1 (5 bases). V shed 5 bases and J shed 5 bases, with 15 bases lying between them. Germline values: CDR1 LNHDA, CDR2 SQIVND (reference sequence). The CDR3 length is 14 residues. The CDR3 protein is CASSALQEGTEAFF. CDR3 nucleotide sequence: TGTGCCAGTAGTGCTTTACAGGAGGGGACTGAAGCTTTCTTT.

This chain links TRBV4-2 with TRBJ1-6, with 7 bases that match TRBD1. CDR1 is LGHNA and CDR2 is YNFKEQ in the germline V gene. The CDR3 is 14 amino acids. Unmatched junction bases numbered 3, after V lost 4 bases and J lost 6 bases. Written as DNA, the CDR3 is TGTGCCAGCAGCCCGGACAGGAGTAATTCACCCCTCCACTTT. It is translated as CASSPDRSNSPLHF.

This chain connects TRBV5-1 to TRBJ1-6; a weak D match, TRBD1 (5 bases). The CDR3 totals 15 residues. Trimming left V 0 bases short and J 7 bases short, with 11 bases between. The germline V gene has CDR1 SGHRS and CDR2 YFSETQ. CDR3 sequence (DNA): TGCGCCAGCAGCTTGGAGCGGGGGTCCAATTCACCCCTCCACTTT. The encoded protein is CASSLERGSNSPLHF. Full variable domain (rest looked up from reference TRBV5-1 and TRBJ1-6): KAGVTQTPRYLIKTRGQQVTLSCSPISGHRSVSWYQQTPGQGLQFLFEYFSETQRNKGNFPGRFSGRQFSNSRSEMNVSTLELGDSALYLCASSLERGSNSPLHFGNGTRLTVT.

The rearrangement links TRBV4-2 to TRBJ1-6; D possibly corresponds to TRBD1 (6 bases). This CDR3 region has 15 residues. Trimming stripped 1 base from V and 7 bases from J, with 11 bases between. Germline CDR1 and CDR2: LGHNA and YNFKEQ. The CDR3 is CASSQATGRNSPLHF. The CDR3 region has the DNA TGTGCCAGCAGCCAAGCAACAGGGCGGAATTCACCCCTCCACTTT.

The chain couples TRBV13 to TRBJ2-4; D possibly corresponds to TRBD1 (5 bases). V was pared by 5 bases and J by 9 bases, with 17 bases between. Germline CDR1 reads PRHDT; CDR2 reads FYEKMQ (reference sequence). The CDR3 extends over 14 amino acids. The CDR3 spells CASSPRGSRTIQYF. The CDR3 DNA sequence: TGTGCCAGCAGCCCAAGGGGCTCGAGAACCATTCAGTACTTC.

The rearrangement joins TRBV7-8 to TRBJ2-7, with a possible D match to TRBD2 (7 bases). The CDR3 runs to 15 residues. Germline CDR1 and CDR2: SGHVS and FQNEAQ. Deletions cut 10 bases from V and 2 bases from J, with 21 bases between. CDR3 DNA sequence: TGTGCCACCAAGGGGGGGGCAGGGGACCCCTACGAGCAGTACTTC. The encoded protein is CATKGGAGDPYEQYF.